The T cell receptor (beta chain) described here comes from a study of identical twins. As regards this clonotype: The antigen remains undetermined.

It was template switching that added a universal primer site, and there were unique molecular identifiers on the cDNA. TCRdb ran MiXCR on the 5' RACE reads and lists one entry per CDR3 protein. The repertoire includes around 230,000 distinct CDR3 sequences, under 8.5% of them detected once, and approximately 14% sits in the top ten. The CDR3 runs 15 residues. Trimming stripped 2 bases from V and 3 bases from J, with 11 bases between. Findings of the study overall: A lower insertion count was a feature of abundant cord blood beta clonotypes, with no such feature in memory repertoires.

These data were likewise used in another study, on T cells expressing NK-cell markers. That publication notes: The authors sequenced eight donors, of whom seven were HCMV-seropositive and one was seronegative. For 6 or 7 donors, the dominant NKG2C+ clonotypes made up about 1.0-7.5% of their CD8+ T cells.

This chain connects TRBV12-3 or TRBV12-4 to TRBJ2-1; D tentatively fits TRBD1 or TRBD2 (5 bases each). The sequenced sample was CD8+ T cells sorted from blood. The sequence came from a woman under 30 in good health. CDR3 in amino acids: CASSLSGPIYNEQFF. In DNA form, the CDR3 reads TGTGCCAGCAGTTTATCGGGACCCATCTACAATGAGCAGTTCTTC.